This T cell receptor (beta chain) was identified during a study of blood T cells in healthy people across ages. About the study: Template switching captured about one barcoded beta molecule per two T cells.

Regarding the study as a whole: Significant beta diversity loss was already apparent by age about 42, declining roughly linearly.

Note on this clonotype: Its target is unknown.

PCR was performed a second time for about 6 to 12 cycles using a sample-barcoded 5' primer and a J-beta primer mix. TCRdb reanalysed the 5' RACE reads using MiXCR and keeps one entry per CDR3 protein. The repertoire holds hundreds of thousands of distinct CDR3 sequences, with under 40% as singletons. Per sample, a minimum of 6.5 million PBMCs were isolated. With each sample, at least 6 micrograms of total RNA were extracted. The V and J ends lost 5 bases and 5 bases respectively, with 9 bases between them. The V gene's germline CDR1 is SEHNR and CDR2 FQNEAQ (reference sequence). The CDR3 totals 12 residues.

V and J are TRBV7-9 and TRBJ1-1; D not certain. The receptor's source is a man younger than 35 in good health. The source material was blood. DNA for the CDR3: TGTGCCAGCAGCACCGCAGTGACTGAAGCTTTCTTT. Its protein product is CASSTAVTEAFF. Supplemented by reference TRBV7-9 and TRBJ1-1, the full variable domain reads DTGVSQNPRHKITKRGQNVTFRCDPISEHNRLYWYRQTLGQGPEFLTYFQNEAQLEKSRLLSDRFSAERPKGSFSTLEIQRTEQGDSAMYLCASSTAVTEAFFGQGTRLTVV.